This T cell receptor (beta chain) was captured by sequencing in a study of cytomegalovirus exposure and HLA in healthy donors (dated by TCRdb to between 2016 and 2019). For the wider study: A later analysis indicated that the 110 or so validation repertoires were generated on the platform also employed for the approximately 700 repertoires of the first cohort. To predict cytomegalovirus infection status, the study combined high-throughput TCR immunosequencing, statistical association of individual TCRs with disease status, and machine learning. In addition to the first cohort of about 650 subjects, a separate validation cohort of under 150 different subjects was used. The study aimed to test whether cataloging public T cell receptors could reveal signatures of past pathogen exposure.

The donors were included in the validation cohort of over a hundred subjects, a group kept apart from the roughly 690-subject first cohort. The CDR3 starts with the cysteine, ends with the phenylalanine, and has 15 residues. The retained sequence is limited to the CDR3, 45 bases, with the frame set at the first base. V ends up 4 bases short and J 0 bases short, with an unmatched junction base count of 4. From the germline V gene, CDR1 is MGHDK and CDR2 is SYGVNS. What the study reported, not specific to this receptor: Cytomegalovirus status was reported to be diagnosed by the classifier with high specificity and sensitivity in both the original and validation cohorts. In vitro tests confirmed that a few of the cytomegalovirus-associated TCR beta chains recognize cytomegalovirus antigens. Subsequent analysis determined that TCRs grouped into clusters in the first cohort also showed a tendency toward co-occurrence across the approximately 110 validation repertoires, and 85% to 95% of cluster scores exceeded 0. A later analysis had no HLA typing for the validation cohort, so co-occurrence there was scored across all 130 or so repertoires. Most TCR sequences were seen in very few donors, while some public TCRs were found in many individuals. In the study, some 180 TCR beta chains were listed as associated with cytomegalovirus. According to the authors, the approach could potentially be generalized to other disease states and immunological phenotypes.

Receptors were amplified or captured by the immunoSEQ multiplex PCR assay. As for the authors' bioinformatics: A statistical classification framework was built for diagnosing cytomegalovirus status from the catalog of TCR beta chain sequences. Imported from immuneACCESS, the table was reduced by TCRdb to in-frame sequences with V and J called. These copies leave out some clones; in studies compared against another copy, an unresolved V gene accounts for under half, and the cause of the remainder is not known. That table is the source of V, J and clone size, and D and trimming were worked out from the DNA. A total of some 130,000 clones appear in this sample, 86% of them only once. About 2.7% of the sample is held by the ten biggest clonotypes. As for this clone: Its antigen is still unknown. No qualities accompany the bases; no much larger clone lies one base away.

This TCR was sampled from a man aged 18 to 30 in good health and CMV-seronegative. Recombination joined TRBV25-1 with TRBJ2-3; 7 bases in between match TRBD1. Sequencing was done on a sample of PBMCs. The nucleotides read TGTGCCAGCAGTGGAGGGACAGCTAGCACAGATACGCAGTATTTT. Its translation reads: CASSGGTASTDTQYF.